In this sample, the clone carrying this TCR beta chain turned up a few times. Antigen specificity is unknown. Sorting separated CD4+ and CD8+ T cells out of PBMCs. The sample belongs to a study of CD8+ T cells in alopecia areata. Turning to the study itself: Twice daily, treated patients received 5 to 10 mg of oral tofacitinib.

The study's findings and limits: Lesional scalp displayed greater clonality than normal scalp, most notably in alopecia totalis/universalis.

Reverse transcription of extracted RNA yielded cDNA, which provided the sequencing template. The data were produced by immunoSEQ multiplex PCR, yet TCRdb's version contains in-frame clones alone and is incomplete. This sample carries 130,000 to 150,000 clones, about 51% of them seen once, and the ten largest clones take roughly 0.99%. The specimen was CD4+ T cells sorted from blood, collected at week 0. The receptor was isolated from a human donor with alopecia areata.

CDR3 loop: CATSRVGGISTDTQYF. The CDR3 bases are TGTGCCACCAGCAGAGTTGGCGGGATAAGCACAGATACGCAGTATTTT. This chain links TRBV15 with TRBJ2-3; possible D gene TRBD2, 6 bases. V was cut by 1 base and J by 0 bases, with 11 bases left in between. Germline CDR1 is LNHNV and CDR2 is YYDKDF (reference sequence). The CDR3 runs to 16 residues.